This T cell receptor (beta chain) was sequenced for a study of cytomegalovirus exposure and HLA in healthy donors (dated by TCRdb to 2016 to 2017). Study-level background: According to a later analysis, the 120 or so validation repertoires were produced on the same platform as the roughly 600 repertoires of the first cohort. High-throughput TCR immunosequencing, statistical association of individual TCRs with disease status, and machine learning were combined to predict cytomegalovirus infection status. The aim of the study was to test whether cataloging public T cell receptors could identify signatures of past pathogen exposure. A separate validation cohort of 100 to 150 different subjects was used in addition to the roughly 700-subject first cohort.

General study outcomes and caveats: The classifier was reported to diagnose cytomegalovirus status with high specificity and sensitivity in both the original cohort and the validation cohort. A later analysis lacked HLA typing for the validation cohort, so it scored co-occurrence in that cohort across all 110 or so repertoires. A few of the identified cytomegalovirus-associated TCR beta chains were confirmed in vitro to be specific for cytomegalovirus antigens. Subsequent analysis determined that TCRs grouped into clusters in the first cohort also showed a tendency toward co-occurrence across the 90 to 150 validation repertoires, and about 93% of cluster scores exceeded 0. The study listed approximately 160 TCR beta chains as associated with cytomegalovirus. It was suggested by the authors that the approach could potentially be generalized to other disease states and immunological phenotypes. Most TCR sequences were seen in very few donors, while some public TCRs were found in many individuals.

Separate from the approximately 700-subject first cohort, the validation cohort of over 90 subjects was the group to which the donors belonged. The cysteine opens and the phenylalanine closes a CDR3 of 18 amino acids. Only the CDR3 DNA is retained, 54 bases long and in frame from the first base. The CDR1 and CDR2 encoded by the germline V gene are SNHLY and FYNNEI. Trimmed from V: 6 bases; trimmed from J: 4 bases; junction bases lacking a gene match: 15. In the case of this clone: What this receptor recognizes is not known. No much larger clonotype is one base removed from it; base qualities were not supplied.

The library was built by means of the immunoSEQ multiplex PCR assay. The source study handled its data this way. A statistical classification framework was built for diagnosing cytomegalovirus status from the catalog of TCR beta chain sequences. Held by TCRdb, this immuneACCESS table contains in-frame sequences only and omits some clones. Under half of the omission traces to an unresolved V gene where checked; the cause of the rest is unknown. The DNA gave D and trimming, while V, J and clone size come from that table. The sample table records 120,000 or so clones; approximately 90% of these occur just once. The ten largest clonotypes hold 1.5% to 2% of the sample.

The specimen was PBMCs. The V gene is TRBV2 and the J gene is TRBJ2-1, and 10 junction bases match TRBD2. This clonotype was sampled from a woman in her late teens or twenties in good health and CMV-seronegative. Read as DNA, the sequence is TGTGCCAGCAGCGGCCACCTCCCAGCGGGGGGGCAATACAATGAGCAGTTCTTC. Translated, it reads CASSGHLPAGGQYNEQFF.